This passage covers 29 T cell receptor beta chains from one sample sequenced in a study of siplizumab effects on memory and regulatory T cells. Assay used: immunoSEQ multiplex PCR; TCRdb lists only in-frame clones, some missing. The data hold around 100,000 clones, with about 94% observed a single time. The sample taken for sequencing was non-Treg CD4+ T cells sorted from blood. The receptor set was obtained from a human donor in good health.

The chain combines TRBV30 with TRBJ1-6; 10 bases agree with TRBD1. The trim removed 5 bases at V and 9 bases at J, leaving 4 bases unmatched. The CDR3 spans 13 residues. Looked up from germline, CDR1 is GTSNPN and CDR2 is SVGIG (reference sequence). CDR3 DNA sequence: TGTGCCTGGGCCGGGACAGGGGCTTCACCCCTCCACTTT. It specifies CAWAGTGASPLHF.

This chain joins TRBV5-8 and TRBJ2-2; D gene uncertain. Trimming took off 4 bases at V and 1 base at J, with 14 bases between the two ends. Germline V gene sequence: CDR1 SGHTS, CDR2 YDEGEE. This CDR3 comprises 16 residues. Written as DNA, the CDR3 is TGTGCCAGCAGCAGGGTCCTTACCTTGAACACCGGGGAGCTGTTTTTT. Its translation: CASSRVLTLNTGELFF. The full variable domain, in which reference TRBV5-8 and TRBJ2-2 provide the parts outside the CDR3, is EAGVTQSPTHLIKTRGQQATLRCSPISGHTSVYWYQQALGLGLQFLLWYDEGEERNRGNFPPRFSGRQFPNYSSELNVNALELEDSALYLCASSRVLTLNTGELFFGEGSRLTVL.

This clone has only one observation. The CDR3 loop reads CASSQTRGTGELFF. DNA of the CDR3: TGCGCCAGCAGCCAAACGAGGGGAACCGGGGAGCTGTTTTTT. The gene calls are TRBV4-1 and TRBJ2-2; D may correspond to TRBD1 or TRBD2 (5 bases each). The CDR3 length is 14 residues. The V end lost 2 bases, the J end lost 5 bases, and 9 bases lay between the germline ends. From germline, CDR1 is MGHRA and CDR2 YSYEKL.

This clone was counted once. The V call is TRBV19, the J call TRBJ2-6; a possible D gene is TRBD1 (7 bases). The germline CDR1 and CDR2 sequences are LNHDA and SQIVND (reference sequence). V lost 6 bases and J lost 0, with 21 bases in between. The CDR3 spans 19 residues. Here the CDR3 reads CASSRGGREEDSGANVLTF. CDR3 DNA sequence: TGTGCCAGTAGCAGAGGGGGCAGGGAGGAGGACTCTGGGGCCAACGTCCTGACTTTC.

The rearrangement uses TRBV10-1 and TRBJ2-1, with 8 bases aligning to TRBD2. Germline CDR1 WNHNN, CDR2 SYGVQD (reference sequence). The CDR3 length is 14 residues. J was trimmed by 8 bases and V by 3 bases; bases with no gene match: 6. CDR3 nucleotides: TGCGCCAGCAGTGAATCGGGAGGGCCCTATGAGCAGTTCTTC. It encodes CASSESGGPYEQFF.

This clone was detected once. The rearrangement links TRBV15 to TRBJ2-3; TRBD1 matches at 11 bases. V lost 9 bases and J lost 5; bases outside the gene matches: 1. This CDR3 is 12 amino acids long. Germline CDR1 LNHNV, CDR2 YYDKDF (reference sequence). Written as DNA, the CDR3 is TGTGCCACGGGACAGGGGGAAGATACGCAGTATTTT. This sequence encodes CATGQGEDTQYF.

The rearrangement links TRBV4-1 to TRBJ2-5; the match to TRBD1 covers 9 bases. V trimming: 0 bases; J trimming: 2 bases; junction bases outside the gene matches: 4. Germline V gene lookup returns CDR1 MGHRA and CDR2 YSYEKL. The CDR3 runs 16 residues. CDR3 sequence reads: CASSQDLGQGQETQYF. In DNA form, the CDR3 reads TGCGCCAGCAGCCAAGATTTAGGACAGGGGCAAGAGACCCAGTACTTC.

J is TRBJ2-5 and V is TRBV19; D remains unclear. CDR1 is LNHDA, CDR2 SQIVND, per germline (reference sequence). The CDR3 spans 13 residues. V lost 5 bases to trimming and J lost 4 bases, with 11 bases between them. The CDR3 region is CASSAAVGETQYF. CDR3 DNA sequence: TGTGCCAGTAGTGCGGCGGTAGGAGAGACCCAGTACTTC. Combining the CDR3 with reference TRBV19 and TRBJ2-5 gives the whole variable domain DGGITQSPKYLFRKEGQNVTLSCEQNLNHDAMYWYRQDPGQGLRLIYYSQIVNDFQKGDIAEGYSVSREKKESFPLTVTSAQKNPTAFYLCASSAAVGETQYFGPGTRLLVL.

The genes are TRBV4-2 and TRBJ2-5; TRBD2 agrees at 7 bases. The V and J ends lost 4 bases and 5 bases, in that order; junction bases with no gene match: 7. The CDR3 is 14 amino acids. Germline lookup yields CDR1 LGHNA and CDR2 YNFKEQ. Written as DNA, the CDR3 is TGTGCCAGCAGCCTCGAGACTAGCACCGAGACCCAGTACTTC. Translated: CASSLETSTETQYF.

The rearrangement uses TRBV9 and TRBJ2-4; TRBD2 matches at 12 bases. The V gene's germline CDR1 is SGDLS and CDR2 YYNGEE. The CDR3 is 22 residues long. Trimming removed 0 bases from V and 7 bases from J; junction bases left unmatched: 23. This chain's CDR3 is CASSVGTSGMNPKLWNGNIQYF. CDR3 coding DNA: TGTGCCAGCAGCGTAGGGACTAGCGGGATGAACCCGAAACTTTGGAATGGGAACATTCAGTACTTC.

The chain links TRBV10-3 to TRBJ1-2; D is perhaps TRBD1 (5 bases). Germline-derived CDR1 and CDR2 are ENHRY and SYGVKD. CDR3 length equals 13 residues. Trimming removed 2 bases at V and 5 bases at J, with 9 bases between. The CDR3 coding sequence is TGTGCCATCAGTGAGGACAGTAAATATGGCTACACCTTC. It specifies CAISEDSKYGYTF.

The chain employs TRBV2 and TRBJ2-7; 8 positions agree with TRBD2. This CDR3 has 14 residues. Germline trimming cut 5 bases from V and 5 bases from J; bases unmatched to any gene: 8. Germline loops: CDR1 SNHLY, CDR2 FYNNEI. The CDR3 DNA sequence: TGTGCCAGCAGTTTATTGACTAGCGTCCACGAGCAGTACTTC. Its protein product is CASSLLTSVHEQYF.

The chain couples TRBV6-5 to TRBJ1-5; TRBD1 might be the D (5 bases). The CDR3 covers 15 residues. Trimming took 3 bases from V and 0 from J, leaving 9 bases between them. Germline CDR1 and CDR2: MNHEY and SVGAGI. CDR3 DNA: TGTGCCAGCAGTTATGGGGGGGGTAGCAATCAGCCCCAGCATTTT. It specifies CASSYGGGSNQPQHF.

The chain joins TRBV10-2 to TRBJ2-5; the match to TRBD2 covers 7 bases. CDR1 is WSHSY, CDR2 SAAADI, per germline. This CDR3 is built from 14 residues. V gave up 7 bases and J gave up 5 bases; unmatched junction bases: 10. The CDR3 loop is CASKADARGETQYF. DNA of the CDR3: TGCGCCAGCAAGGCCGACGCGCGGGGGGAGACCCAGTACTTC.

The V and J genes are TRBV19 and TRBJ1-5; maybe TRBD1 (5 bases). Trimming pared 6 bases from V and 0 bases from J, leaving 12 bases between. The length of the CDR3 is 15 residues. CDR1 is LNHDA, CDR2 SQIVND, per germline (reference sequence). The DNA for the CDR3 is TGTGCCAGTAGATACTCGACAGCTAGCAATCAGCCCCAGCATTTT. This sequence encodes CASRYSTASNQPQHF.

The chain combines TRBV6-5 with TRBJ2-3, with 12 bases matching TRBD2. The CDR3 has 16 amino acids. The V and J ends lost 4 bases and 6 bases, in that order; junction bases with no gene match: 8. The germline V gene has CDR1 MNHEY and CDR2 SVGAGI. The CDR3 DNA reads TGTGCCAGCAGTTCCCCTAGCGGGAGGGGGGGGGATACGCAGTATTTT. It translates to CASSSPSGRGGDTQYF.

The genes are TRBV28 and TRBJ2-6, with a possible D match to TRBD2 (5 bases). Germline assignment: CDR1 MDHEN and CDR2 SYDVKM. The CDR3 loop spans 15 amino acids. The ends were cut back, 7 bases at V and 0 bases at J, with 10 bases in the middle. The CDR3 spells CASTRTDSGANVLTF. Here the CDR3 DNA reads TGTGCCAGCACTAGGACTGACTCTGGGGCCAACGTCCTGACTTTC.

This rearrangement joins TRBV18 to TRBJ1-1; no clear D. The CDR3 consists of 12 residues. The germline V gene encodes CDR1 KGHSH and CDR2 LQKENI. V was shortened by 0 bases and J by 12 bases, with 11 bases between the two germline ends. The DNA for the CDR3 is TGTGCCAGCTCACCACCGCTAGGGCCTACTTTCTTT. Protein: CASSPPLGPTFF.

This clone came up a few times. V gene TRBV27 combines with J gene TRBJ1-2; TRBD1 agrees at 7 bases. The CDR3 is made up of 15 amino acids. V gave up 3 bases and J gave up 2 bases; unmatched junction bases: 6. Germline V gene sequence: CDR1 MNHEY, CDR2 SMNVEV (reference sequence). CDR3 coding DNA: TGTGCCAGCAGTTTGACCAGGGGGAAAAACTATGGCTACACCTTC. Residues: CASSLTRGKNYGYTF.

This clone was picked up one time. The chain couples TRBV7-9 to TRBJ2-2, with D perhaps matching TRBD2 (6 bases). This CDR3 has 16 amino acids. V was shortened by 1 base and J by 2 bases, with 11 bases between the two germline ends. In germline, CDR1 is SEHNR, CDR2 FQNEAQ (reference sequence). CDR3 sequence reads: CASSLGLSGNTGELFF. The DNA of the CDR3 is TGTGCCAGCAGCTTAGGTCTTAGCGGTAACACCGGGGAGCTGTTTTTT. The full variable domain, its missing parts supplied by reference TRBV7-9 and TRBJ2-2, is DTGVSQNPRHKITKRGQNVTFRCDPISEHNRLYWYRQTLGQGPEFLTYFQNEAQLEKSRLLSDRFSAERPKGSFSTLEIQRTEQGDSAMYLCASSLGLSGNTGELFFGEGSRLTVL.

The chain is built from TRBV25-1 and TRBJ2-3; D might be TRBD2 (6 bases). V was clipped by 6 bases and J by 4 bases, with 14 bases between them. The CDR3 has 14 amino acids. Germline lookup yields CDR1 MGHDK and CDR2 SYGVNS. This chain's CDR3 is CASRLGGKADTQYF. In DNA form, the CDR3 reads TGTGCCAGCAGACTGGGCGGGAAGGCAGATACGCAGTATTTT.

This chain joins TRBV7-9 and TRBJ2-3; TRBD1 agrees at 9 bases. The length of the CDR3 is 15 residues. Germline trimming cut 1 base from V and 6 bases from J; bases unmatched to any gene: 5. Germline V gene sequence: CDR1 SEHNR, CDR2 FQNEAQ (reference sequence). This CDR3 reads CASSLGGTGRDTQYF. CDR3 coding DNA: TGTGCCAGCAGCTTAGGTGGGACAGGGCGGGATACGCAGTATTTT.

This rearrangement joins TRBV19 to TRBJ2-7; the D gene is possibly TRBD2 (5 bases). Trimming removed 9 bases at V and 1 base at J, with 19 bases between. This CDR3 region has 15 residues. The germline V gene encodes CDR1 LNHDA and CDR2 SQIVND (reference sequence). CDR3 DNA: TGTGCCAGCCCCGGCATTGGTAGCGCTTCCTACGAGCAGTACTTC. Translated: CASPGIGSASYEQYF. Combining the CDR3 with reference TRBV19 and TRBJ2-7 gives the whole variable domain DGGITQSPKYLFRKEGQNVTLSCEQNLNHDAMYWYRQDPGQGLRLIYYSQIVNDFQKGDIAEGYSVSREKKESFPLTVTSAQKNPTAFYLCASPGIGSASYEQYFGPGTRLTVT.

The chain has TRBV11-3 and TRBJ2-2; D not resolved. Trimming removed 0 bases at V and 6 bases at J, with 5 bases between. The CDR3 is made up of 13 amino acids. Germline values: CDR1 SGHNT, CDR2 YENEEA. CDR3 protein: CASSLERAGELFF. The DNA for the CDR3 is TGTGCCAGCAGCTTAGAGCGCGCCGGGGAGCTGTTTTTT. Variable domain in full (rest from reference TRBV11-3 and TRBJ2-2): EAGVVQSPRYKIIEKKQPVAFWCNPISGHNTLYWYLQNLGQGPELLIRYENEEAVDDSQLPKDRFSAERLKGVDSTLKIQPAELGDSAVYLCASSLERAGELFFGEGSRLTVL.

The V call is TRBV2, the J call TRBJ2-7, with D possibly TRBD2 on 5 matching bases. Germline V CDR1 and CDR2: SNHLY, FYNNEI. The CDR3 runs 15 residues. The V end lost 4 bases, the J end lost 7 bases, and 20 bases lay between the germline ends. The chain's CDR3 is CASSGVWSQRGEQYF. The CDR3 DNA reads TGTGCCAGCAGTGGAGTTTGGTCTCAACGGGGAGAGCAGTACTTC.

The J gene is TRBJ1-5, the V gene TRBV7-8, with no clear D. The CDR3 length is 13 residues. V was pared by 3 bases and J by 4 bases, with 7 bases between. The germline CDR1 and CDR2 sequences are SGHVS and FQNEAQ. The DNA of the CDR3 is TGTGCCAGCAGCTTCCGGGAGAATCAGCCCCAGCATTTT. Amino acid sequence: CASSFRENQPQHF.

The rearrangement uses TRBV9 and TRBJ1-3; D gene unclear. The V gene's germline CDR1 is SGDLS and CDR2 YYNGEE. The germline V and J ends were trimmed by 1 base and 2 bases, with 10 bases remaining between them. The length of the CDR3 is 15 residues. CDR3 sequence: CASSVKDFTGNTIYF. The CDR3 DNA sequence: TGTGCCAGCAGCGTAAAGGATTTCACTGGAAACACCATATATTTT.

J is TRBJ2-5 and V is TRBV6-1; unclear D gene. Between the trimmed V and J ends, which lost 4 bases and 4 bases, there was a span of 10 bases. Looked up from germline, CDR1 is MNHNS and CDR2 is SASEGT. This CDR3 spans 13 amino acids. CDR3 bases: TGTGCCAGCAGTGGGCAGAGCAGAGAGACCCAGTACTTC. Residues: CASSGQSRETQYF.

The chain couples TRBV28 to TRBJ2-7; the match to TRBD1 covers 9 bases. The CDR3 extends over 16 amino acids. The germline V gene encodes CDR1 MDHEN and CDR2 SYDVKM. After removal of 5 bases from V and 2 bases from J, the junction contained 10 bases not matched to a gene. DNA of the CDR3: TGTGCCAGCAGTCCAACCGGGACAGGGAACACCTACGAGCAGTACTTC. It translates to CASSPTGTGNTYEQYF.